Listed below are T cell receptor beta chains from one sample, sequenced in a study of blood T cell repertoires in COVID-19. Clones were read by immunoSEQ multiplex PCR, and TCRdb kept only the in-frame ones, dropping some. Of some 64,000 clones in the sample, 55% to 75% are singletons; the top ten hold roughly 4.9%. The sample consisted of peripheral blood. These receptors were obtained from a woman in her seventies with COVID-19, enrolled during active disease. Each CDR3 is given with its conserved first and last residue. The order of the fields is CDR3 DNA, CDR3 protein, J gene, D gene, clone size, V gene. A D gene is named only where the DNA matches it firmly. Expanded clones get a size class; other rows say once, few or many, or leave the size out.

TGCGCCAGCAGTGGACAGGAGAACACCGGGGAGCTGTTTTTT	CASSGQENTGELFF	TRBJ2-2	.	few	TRBV10-2
TGTGCCAGCAGCTTGGCGGGGACAGGGAGAAACATTCAGTACTTC	CASSLAGTGRNIQYF	TRBJ2-4	TRBD1	.	TRBV5-4
TGTGCCAGCAGCTTAGGGGCGGGGAGCTCCTACGAGCAGTACTTC	CASSLGAGSSYEQYF	TRBJ2-7	.	few	TRBV7-2
TGTGCCAGCAGTCCGGGACACAACTCCTACGAGCAGTACTTC	CASSPGHNSYEQYF	TRBJ2-7	.	.	TRBV7-6
TGTGCCAGCAGTCCATGGCTAGCGGGAGTAGGCACAGATACGCAGTATTTT	CASSPWLAGVGTDTQYF	TRBJ2-3	TRBD2	.	TRBV27
TGCGCCAGCAGCCAAGGGGGCAGGGCAAATGAAAAACTGTTTTTT	CASSQGGRANEKLFF	TRBJ1-4	.	once	TRBV4-3
TGTGCCAGCAGCTTGAGGACAGGGGTTTGGGATACGCAGTATTTT	CASSLRTGVWDTQYF	TRBJ2-3	TRBD1	.	TRBV11-3
TGTGCCAGCAGCCAAAAAGGGACAGGGGAGTACTTC	CASSQKGTGEYF	TRBJ2-5	TRBD1	once	TRBV3-1/TRBV3-2
TGTGCCAGCAGCCAAGAACCTCAAACGGGGAGGCCTAGGAGCAATCAGCCCCAGCATTTT	CASSQEPQTGRPRSNQPQHF	TRBJ1-5	.	.	TRBV3-1/TRBV3-2
TGCGCCAGCAGCTTGTACGCGGACACTGAAGCTTTCTTT	CASSLYADTEAFF	TRBJ1-1	.	.	TRBV5-1
TGTGCCAGTATGGCCGCAACAGGAGGGAATCAGCCCCAGCATTTT	CASMAATGGNQPQHF	TRBJ1-5	.	many	TRBV19
TGTGCCACCAGTGATTTGCGGGGTAGCGGGGGGGGTCAAGAGACCCAGTACTTC	CATSDLRGSGGGQETQYF	TRBJ2-5	TRBD2	.	TRBV24-1
TGTGCCAGCACCGGGGGAAGCTCCTATAATTCACCCCTCCACTTT	CASTGGSSYNSPLHF	TRBJ1-6	.	.	TRBV6-5
TGTGCCAGCAGCCATTTCCGGGGGGACACCGGGGAGCTGTTTTTT	CASSHFRGDTGELFF	TRBJ2-2	TRBD2	.	TRBV3-1/TRBV3-2
TGTGCCAGCAGCCAAACCACTTCCGGGGAGCTGTTTTTT	CASSQTTSGELFF	TRBJ2-2	.	.	TRBV12-3/TRBV12-4
TGTGCCAGCAGCCAAGTATCTACCACAGATACGCAGTATTTT	CASSQVSTTDTQYF	TRBJ2-3	.	.	TRBV14
TGCAGCGTTGCACGGTCGAACACTGAAGCTTTCTTT	CSVARSNTEAFF	TRBJ1-1	.	.	TRBV29-1
TGTGCCAGCAGTGCCCGAAGCGGGTTCGACACCGGGGAGCTGTTTTTT	CASSARSGFDTGELFF	TRBJ2-2	.	.	TRBV6-1
TGTGCCAGCGGGTTGAGGGGGAACTCCTACAATGAGCAGTTCTTC	CASGLRGNSYNEQFF	TRBJ2-1	.	.	TRBV2
TGTGCCAGCAGTTACCGGGGCTATGGCTACACCTTC	CASSYRGYGYTF	TRBJ1-2	.	.	TRBV6-2/TRBV6-3
TGTGCCAGCAGCCTCAACATGAACACTGAAGCTTTCTTT	CASSLNMNTEAFF	TRBJ1-1	.	.	TRBV14
TGCGCCAGCAGCCTCGGACTAGCGGGAGGCCCCCTCTCCTACAATGAGCAGTTCTTC	CASSLGLAGGPLSYNEQFF	TRBJ2-1	TRBD2	.	TRBV4-1
TGTGCCAGCAGCCTCCCCCGGGACAGGGGCGGTATCGAAACTAGCACAGATACGCAGTATTTT	CASSLPRDRGGIETSTDTQYF	TRBJ2-3	.	.	TRBV21-1
TGTGCCAGCAACTCCGGGACGAACACCGGGGAGCTGTTTTTT	CASNSGTNTGELFF	TRBJ2-2	.	.	TRBV9
TGTGCCAGCCGGCGGGGACAGCAAGAGACCCAGTACTTC	CASRRGQQETQYF	TRBJ2-5	.	once	TRBV6-6
TGTGCCAGCAGTTGGGGTCAGGGGGCTGGTGAGCAGTACTTC	CASSWGQGAGEQYF	TRBJ2-7	TRBD1	.	TRBV5-6
TGTGCCACCAGCAGAGATCCGGGGAGGGGACTGGGGGAGCAGTACTTC	CATSRDPGRGLGEQYF	TRBJ2-7	TRBD2	.	TRBV15
TGTGCCAGCTCACCATACGACAGGGCCCAGTACTTC	CASSPYDRAQYF	TRBJ2-5	TRBD1	.	TRBV18
TGTGCCAGCAGCCCATTCCGGACAGGTGAAGCTTTCTTT	CASSPFRTGEAFF	TRBJ1-1	TRBD1	.	TRBV12-3/TRBV12-4